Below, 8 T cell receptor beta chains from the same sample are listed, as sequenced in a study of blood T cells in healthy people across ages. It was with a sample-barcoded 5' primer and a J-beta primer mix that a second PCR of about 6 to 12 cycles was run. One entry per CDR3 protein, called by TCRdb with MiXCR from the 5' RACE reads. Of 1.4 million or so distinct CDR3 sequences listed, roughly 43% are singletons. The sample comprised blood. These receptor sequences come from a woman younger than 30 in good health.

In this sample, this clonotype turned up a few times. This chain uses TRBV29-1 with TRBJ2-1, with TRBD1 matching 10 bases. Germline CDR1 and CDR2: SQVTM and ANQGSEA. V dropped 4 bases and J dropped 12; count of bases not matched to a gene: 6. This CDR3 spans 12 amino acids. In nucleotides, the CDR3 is TGCAGCGTTGCCCAGACAGGGGGCCGGCAGTTCTTC. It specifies CSVAQTGGRQFF.

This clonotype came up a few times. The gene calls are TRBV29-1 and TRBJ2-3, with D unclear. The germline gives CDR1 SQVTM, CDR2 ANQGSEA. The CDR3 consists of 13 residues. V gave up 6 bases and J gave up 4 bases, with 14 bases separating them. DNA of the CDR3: TGCAGCGTCGAGTTGGGGTGGTCAGATACGCAGTATTTT. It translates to CSVELGWSDTQYF.

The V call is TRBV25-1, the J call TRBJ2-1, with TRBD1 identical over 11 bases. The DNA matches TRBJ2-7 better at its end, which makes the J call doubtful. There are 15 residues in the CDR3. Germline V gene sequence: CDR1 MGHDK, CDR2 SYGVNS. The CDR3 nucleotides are TGTGCCAGCAGTGAACCCCGGACAGGGGGCTATGAGCAGTACTTC. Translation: CASSEPRTGGYEQYF.

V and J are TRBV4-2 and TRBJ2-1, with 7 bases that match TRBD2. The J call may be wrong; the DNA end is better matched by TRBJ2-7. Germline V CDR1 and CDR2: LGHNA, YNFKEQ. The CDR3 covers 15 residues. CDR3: CASSPLTSSYNEQYF. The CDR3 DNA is TGTGCCAGCAGCCCACTGACTAGCTCCTACAATGAGCAGTACTTC.

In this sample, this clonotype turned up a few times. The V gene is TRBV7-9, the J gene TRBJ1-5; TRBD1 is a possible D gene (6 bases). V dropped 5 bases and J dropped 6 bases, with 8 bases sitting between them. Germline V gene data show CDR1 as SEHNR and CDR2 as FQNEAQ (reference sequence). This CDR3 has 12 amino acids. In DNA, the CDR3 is TGTGCCAGCAGCCAGGGGTTTCAGCCCCAGCATTTT. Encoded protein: CASSQGFQPQHF. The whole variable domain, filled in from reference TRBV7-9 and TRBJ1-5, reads DTGVSQNPRHKITKRGQNVTFRCDPISEHNRLYWYRQTLGQGPEFLTYFQNEAQLEKSRLLSDRFSAERPKGSFSTLEIQRTEQGDSAMYLCASSQGFQPQHFGDGTRLSIL.

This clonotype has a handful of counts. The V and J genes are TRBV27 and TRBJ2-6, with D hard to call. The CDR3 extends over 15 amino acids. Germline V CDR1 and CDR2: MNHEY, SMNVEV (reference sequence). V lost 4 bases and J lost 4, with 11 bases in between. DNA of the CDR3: TGTGCCAGCAGTTATATAAGCTTGGGGGCCAACGTCCTGACTTTC. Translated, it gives CASSYISLGANVLTF.

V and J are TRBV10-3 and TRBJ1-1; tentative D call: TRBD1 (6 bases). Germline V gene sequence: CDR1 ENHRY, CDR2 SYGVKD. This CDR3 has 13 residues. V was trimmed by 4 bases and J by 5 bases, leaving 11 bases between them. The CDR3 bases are TGTGCCATCAGTGCACAGGGTGGGACTGAAGCTTTCTTT. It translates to CAISAQGGTEAFF.

Here the CDR3 DNA reads TGCAGTGCTACCGACAGGATTAGGAGCAATCAGCCCCAGCATTTT. This sequence encodes CSATDRIRSNQPQHF. The genes are TRBV20-1 and TRBJ1-5; a weak D match, TRBD1 (6 bases). CDR1 DFQATT and CDR2 SNEGSKA come from the germline V gene (reference sequence). CDR3 length: 15 residues. V was shortened by 4 bases and J by 1 base, with 14 bases between the two germline ends.